The entry below describes one T cell receptor beta chain. The antigen remains unidentified. The CDR3 totals 10 residues. Trimming took off 7 bases at V and 8 bases at J, with 6 bases between the two ends. Germline lookup yields CDR1 ENHRY and CDR2 SYGVKD. The data belong to a study of identical twins. Study results and caveats: Alpha sequences that were out-of-frame and twin-shared showed an excess of low generation probability. Monozygotic twin pairs showed more out-of-frame TCR alpha sharing than models estimated.

TCRdb re-called the 5' RACE reads through MiXCR, storing one row per CDR3 protein. The sample yields approximately 1.8 million distinct CDR3 sequences, about 32% seen once. The sequence came from a newborn girl in good health. The chain joins TRBV10-3 to TRBJ1-5; D is unresolved. The sequencing sample was made of cord blood. Written as DNA, the CDR3 is TGTGCCATCATTATTAAGCCCCAGCATTTT. As protein: CAIIIKPQHF.